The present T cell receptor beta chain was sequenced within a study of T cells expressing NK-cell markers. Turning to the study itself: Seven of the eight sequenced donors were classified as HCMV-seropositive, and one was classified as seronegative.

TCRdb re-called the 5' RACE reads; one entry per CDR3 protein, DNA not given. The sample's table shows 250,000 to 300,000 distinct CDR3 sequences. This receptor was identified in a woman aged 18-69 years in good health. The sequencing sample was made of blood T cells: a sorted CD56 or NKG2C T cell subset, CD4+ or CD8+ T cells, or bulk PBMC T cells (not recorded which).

This CDR3 is CASSQGIGGRGRRDEQFF. This chain connects TRBV4-3 to TRBJ2-1; TCRdb gives TRBD2 as the D gene, but with no DNA this cannot be confirmed. The CDR3 is 18 residues long. CDR1 LGHNA and CDR2 YSLEER come from the germline V gene.